The 4 T cell receptor beta chains below all came from one sample that was sequenced in a study of identical twins. TCRdb reanalysed the 5' RACE reads using MiXCR and keeps one entry per CDR3 protein. The data hold just under 550,000 distinct CDR3 sequences, with about 16% observed a single time. The same sample was also studied in work on yellow fever vaccine responses in identical twins.

The sequenced sample consisted of CD4+ T cells sorted from blood. The receptor source for this set is a young woman in good health.

The chain has TRBV7-9 and TRBJ2-1; D gene uncertain. The CDR3 sequence is 17 residues long. Deletions cut 5 bases from V and 0 bases from J, with 17 bases between. Germline CDR1 reads SEHNR; CDR2 reads FQNEAQ (reference sequence). CDR3 loop: CASSQAGGRSSYNEQFF. CDR3 in DNA: TGTGCCAGCAGCCAAGCAGGCGGACGAAGCTCCTACAATGAGCAGTTCTTC.

This clonotype has a handful of counts. CDR3 loop: CSVEAWSGPKEGTQYF. CDR3 DNA: TGCAGCGTTGAAGCTTGGTCGGGCCCTAAGGAAGGTACGCAGTATTTT. The J gene is TRBJ2-3, the V gene TRBV29-1; no definite D call. The germline CDR1 and CDR2 sequences are SQVTM and ANQGSEA. This CDR3 has 16 amino acids. V was trimmed by 1 base and J by 8 bases, leaving 22 bases between them.

The chain recombines TRBV28 with TRBJ2-5, with TRBD1 matching 7 bases. The CDR3 is made up of 13 amino acids. J was trimmed by 4 bases and V by 5 bases; bases with no gene match: 4. Germline V lookup: CDR1 MDHEN, CDR2 SYDVKM. CDR3 in amino acids: CASSKGAGETQYF. The CDR3 coding sequence is TGTGCCAGCAGTAAGGGGGCTGGAGAGACCCAGTACTTC.

In its sample, this clonotype was seen a few times. This chain uses TRBV29-1 with TRBJ1-1; possible D gene TRBD1, 6 bases. The germline CDR1 and CDR2 sequences are SQVTM and ANQGSEA. There are 15 residues in the CDR3. Trimming stripped 5 bases from V and 1 base from J, with 17 bases between. The CDR3 protein is CSVTLSFRGNTEAFF. The CDR3 coding sequence is TGCAGCGTTACCCTTTCATTCAGGGGGAACACTGAAGCTTTCTTT.